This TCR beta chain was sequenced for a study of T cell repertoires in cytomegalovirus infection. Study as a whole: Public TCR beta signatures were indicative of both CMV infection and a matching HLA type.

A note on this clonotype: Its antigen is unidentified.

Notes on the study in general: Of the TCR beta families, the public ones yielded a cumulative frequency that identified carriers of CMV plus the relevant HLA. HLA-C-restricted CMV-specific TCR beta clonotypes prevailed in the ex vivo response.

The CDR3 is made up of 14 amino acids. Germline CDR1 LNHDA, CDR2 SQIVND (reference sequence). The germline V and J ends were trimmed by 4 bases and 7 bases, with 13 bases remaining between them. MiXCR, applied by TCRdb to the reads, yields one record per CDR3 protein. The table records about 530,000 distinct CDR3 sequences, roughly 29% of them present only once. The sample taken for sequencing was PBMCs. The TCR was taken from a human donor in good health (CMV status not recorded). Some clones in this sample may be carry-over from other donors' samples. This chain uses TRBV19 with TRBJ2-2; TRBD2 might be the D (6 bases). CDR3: CASSTGSKSGELFF. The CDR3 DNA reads TGTGCCAGTAGTACCGGGAGTAAGAGCGGGGAGCTGTTTTTT.